These 2 T cell receptor beta chains were all obtained from the same sample, sequenced in a study of T cells after yellow fever vaccination. TCRdb itself ran the 5' RACE reads through MiXCR, one entry per CDR3 protein. The sample gives 46,000 or so distinct CDR3 sequences, 5.5% to 8% of which show up once; about 10% is in the top ten. The input for sequencing was PBMCs, either bulk or a sorted T-cell subset (CD4+, CD8+, memory, or dextramer-sorted; not recorded which), taken 45 days after the yellow fever booster vaccination. The source is a young man who received the YFV17D yellow fever vaccine.

The rearrangement joins TRBV7-8 to TRBJ2-1; 7 bases agree with TRBD2. V lost 4 bases, J lost 2 bases, and 5 bases stayed unmatched. Germline lookup yields CDR1 SGHVS and CDR2 FQNEAQ. The CDR3 sequence is 15 residues long. Here the CDR3 reads CASSYSSGTYNEQFF. The CDR3 nucleotides are TGTGCCAGCAGCTACTCTAGCGGTACCTACAATGAGCAGTTCTTC.

This clonotype was counted at least ten times. At one boundary the junction diverges from the germline segment, which might be a read error. CDR3: CSANSGSVAGLPNF. Written as DNA, the CDR3 is TGCAGTGCTAATAGCGGGTCGGTAGCGGGACTACCAAACTTC. The chain joins TRBV20-1 to TRBJ2-7, with 8 bases that match TRBD2. Germline V gene data show CDR1 as DFQATT and CDR2 as SNEGSKA (reference sequence). The CDR3 totals 14 residues.